This T cell receptor beta chain comes out of a study of blood T cells in healthy people across ages. J lost 11 bases, V lost 6 bases, and 10 bases had no gene match. Germline CDR1 is SGHAT and CDR2 is FQDESV (reference sequence). The CDR3 length is 15 residues. Sample-barcoded 5' priming and a J-beta primer mix drove a second PCR of 7 to 11 cycles. TCRdb recomputed calls from the 5' RACE reads with MiXCR, one row per CDR3 protein. The table lists roughly 1.6 million distinct CDR3 sequences, roughly a third of them singletons, with about 10% in the top ten. This clonotype came up a few times. This receptor was obtained from a woman aged 30 to 39 in good health. V is TRBV11-1 and J is TRBJ2-1; 13 bases map to TRBD2. The sample consisted of blood. The CDR3 nucleotides read TGTGCCAGCAGACCCATCTGGGGACTAGCGGGAAAGCAGTTCTTC. This encodes CASRPIWGLAGKQFF. Together with reference TRBV11-1 and TRBJ2-1, the CDR3 gives the full variable domain: EAEVAQSPRYKITEKSQAVAFWCDPISGHATLYWYRQILGQGPELLVQFQDESVVDDSQLPKDRFSAERLKGVDSTLKIQPAELGDSAMYLCASRPIWGLAGKQFFGPGTRLTVL.